One T cell receptor beta chain is described in this entry. This entry is derived from a study of blood T cell repertoires in COVID-19. Turning to the study itself: T cells, B-cell-depleted T cells, or PBMCs supplied cDNA or gDNA.

The assay was immunoSEQ multiplex PCR, and TCRdb's table has in-frame clones only and misses some. The table lists about 240,000 clones, about 80% of them singletons, with roughly 9.6% in the top ten. The TCR sequence derives from a woman of 80 years or more with acute or convalescent COVID-19. The specimen sequenced was peripheral blood.

The CDR3 spells CASSSRVSSSYEQYF. For the CDR3, the DNA is TGTGCCAGCAGCTCCAGGGTGTCCAGCTCCTACGAGCAGTACTTC. V is TRBV7-2 and J is TRBJ2-7, with D tentatively TRBD1 (5 bases). Per the germline V gene, CDR1 is SGHTA and CDR2 is FQGNSA. The V and J ends lost 4 bases and 0 bases respectively, with 13 bases between them. The CDR3 loop spans 15 amino acids.